The T cell receptor (beta chain) under discussion was sequenced for a study of chemoradiotherapy in HPV16-positive cancers. Findings and caveats of the study: During treatment, candidate HPV-specific clones and E7-related motifs expanded in tumor.

TCRdb's table, derived via immunoSEQ multiplex PCR, lists solely in-frame clones and lacks some. This table has about 32,000 clones, roughly 87% appearing once. About this clone itself: The antigen remains undetermined.

Over chemoradiotherapy, repertoires were sampled more than once. This CDR3 region has 14 residues. Germline CDR1 LGHNT, CDR2 FRNRAP. Losses at the gene ends were 7 bases for V and 4 bases for J; bases not matched to a gene: 3. The sequence derives from a human donor with HPV-associated anogenital cancer. This specimen was blood, taken from a patient who underwent chemoradiotherapy. This chain joins TRBV12-5 and TRBJ2-1; 11 positions match TRBD2. The CDR3 reads CASAGLAVYNEQFF. For the CDR3, the DNA is TGTGCTAGTGCGGGACTAGCGGTTTACAATGAGCAGTTCTTC.